Presented here are 13 T cell receptor beta chains from one specimen sequenced in a study of T cells in Graves' hyperthyroidism and ophthalmopathy (dated by TCRdb to between 2018 and 2021). Libraries were prepared through multiplex PCR. The run used an Illumina HiSeq 2000. Amplification of TCR beta CDR3 regions was carried out from RNA transcripts. A first-round RT-PCR of the TCR CDR3 used the HTBI primer set with the Qiagen OneStep RT-PCR kit. TCRdb trimmed the raw reads at Q25, called clones with MiXCR and kept productive beta chains. Entries are consolidated by CDR3 protein sequence, retaining the most common genes and DNA. This sample gives 300,000 to 450,000 distinct CDR3 sequences in total; 20% to 25% of them show up just once. The ten largest clones add up to over 70% of the sample. The specimen sequenced was blood. Receptors originate from a man in his fifties or sixties with Graves' hyperthyroidism.

This clonotype was counted at least ten times. The chain combines TRBV12-3 or TRBV12-4 with TRBJ2-1; D might be TRBD1 or TRBD2, each matching 6 bases. CDR3 length: 14 residues. V lost 6 bases to trimming and J lost 10 bases, with 19 bases between them. The CDR3 DNA reads as TGTGCCAGCAGCCTAGGGGGGAGAGAATGGGAGCAGTTCTTC. It specifies CASSLGGREWEQFF.

V and J are TRBV19 and TRBJ1-1; D unclear. Trimming took off 3 bases at V and 2 bases at J, with 7 bases between the two ends. The CDR3 runs to 13 residues. Germline assignment: CDR1 LNHDA and CDR2 SQIVND (reference sequence). The CDR3 nucleotides read TGTGCCAGTAGTATTACAGTAAACACTGAAGCTTTCTTT. It encodes CASSITVNTEAFF.

This chain links TRBV27 with TRBJ2-3, with D tentatively TRBD1 (6 bases). The length of the CDR3 is 15 residues. Per the germline V gene, CDR1 is MNHEY and CDR2 is SMNVEV (reference sequence). Trimming removed 5 bases from V and 2 bases from J, with 14 bases in between. CDR3 in amino acids: CASSKGDLITDTQYF. The CDR3 nucleotides are TGTGCCAGCAGTAAGGGGGACCTTATCACAGATACGCAGTATTTT.

This clonotype turned up a few times. The chain uses TRBV20-1 and TRBJ2-7; TRBD1 matches 8 bases. The CDR3 has 14 amino acids. Germline V gene sequence: CDR1 DFQATT, CDR2 SNEGSKA (reference sequence). Trimming cost V 6 bases and J 7 bases; bases outside gene matches: 14. The CDR3 coding sequence is TGCAGTGCGCACCGGGACAGGCCACCGGGGGAGCAGTACTTC. Translated: CSAHRDRPPGEQYF.

There are a few counts of this clonotype. The J gene is TRBJ2-5, the V gene TRBV19; no firm D call. CDR1 and CDR2 from the germline V gene are LNHDA and SQIVND (reference sequence). The CDR3 loop spans 14 amino acids. The V end was cut by 5 bases, the J end by 5 bases, with 15 bases between. Written as DNA, the CDR3 is TGTGCCAGTAGTCCCCCAGCCGATGGCGAGACCCAGTACTTC. Its translation: CASSPPADGETQYF.

This clonotype was counted between two and nine times. This chain uses TRBV6-1 with TRBJ2-5; tentative D call: TRBD2 (5 bases). This CDR3 is 15 amino acids long. CDR1 MNHNS and CDR2 SASEGT come from the germline V gene. Between the trimmed V and J ends, which lost 2 bases and 5 bases, there was a span of 15 bases. CDR3 sequence: CASSEFGGSGETQYF. The CDR3 nucleotides are TGTGCCAGCAGTGAATTTGGTGGGAGCGGCGAGACCCAGTACTTC.

A few counts support this clonotype. V is TRBV11-2 and J is TRBJ2-1, with 7 bases that match TRBD2. Germline V gives CDR1 SGHAT, CDR2 FQNNGV. The V gene end was trimmed by 0 bases and the J gene end by 4 bases; junction bases not matched to a gene: 6. The CDR3 loop spans 16 amino acids. As DNA, the CDR3 is TGTGCCAGCAGCTTAGATTCCTGGCGGGAGTACAATGAGCAGTTCTTC. It translates to CASSLDSWREYNEQFF.

This chain uses TRBV30 with TRBJ2-1; D possibly corresponds to TRBD2 (6 bases). CDR1 is GTSNPN and CDR2 is SVGIG in the germline V gene (reference sequence). CDR3 length equals 14 residues. The ends were cut back, 2 bases at V and 4 bases at J, with 12 bases in the middle. In nucleotides, the CDR3 is TGTGCCTGGAGTACTAGCTCTTCGTACAATGAGCAGTTCTTC. Residues: CAWSTSSSYNEQFF.

The sample holds a few counts of this clonotype. This chain connects TRBV20-1 to TRBJ2-1, with D perhaps matching TRBD2 (6 bases). Germline loops: CDR1 DFQATT, CDR2 SNEGSKA (reference sequence). CDR3 length: 14 residues. Deletions cut 0 bases from V and 1 base from J, with 7 bases between. The CDR3 protein is CSARDRGSYNEQFF. CDR3 in DNA: TGCAGTGCTAGAGATCGGGGGTCCTACAATGAGCAGTTCTTC.

This clonotype was counted ten times or more. The V call is TRBV2, the J call TRBJ2-5, with TRBD1 matching 7 bases. Germline V lookup: CDR1 SNHLY, CDR2 FYNNEI. The CDR3 is 10 residues long. The junction had 2 bases not matched to a gene; V was cut back by 6 bases and J by 10 bases. CDR3: CASRTGSQYF. In nucleotides, the CDR3 is TGTGCCAGCAGGACAGGGAGCCAGTACTTC.

CDR3 sequence reads: CASSAGAQAHSGANVLTF. The CDR3, as DNA: TGTGCCAGCAGCGCCGGGGCACAGGCCCACTCGGGGGCCAACGTCCTGACTTTC. V usage is TRBV9 and J usage is TRBJ2-6; D is perhaps TRBD1 or TRBD2 (5 bases each). The V end lost 3 bases, the J end lost 4 bases, and 20 bases lay between the germline ends. The germline V gene encodes CDR1 SGDLS and CDR2 YYNGEE. The CDR3 is 18 residues long.

This clonotype turned up a few times. The rearrangement uses TRBV27 and TRBJ2-7, with 7 bases fitting TRBD2. Germline CDR1 MNHEY, CDR2 SMNVEV (reference sequence). With 4 bases clipped from V and 0 bases from J, the junction kept 6 bases outside the gene matches. This CDR3 is built from 15 residues. The CDR3 coding sequence is TGTGCCAGCAGTTCCTCCGGGACTAACTCCTACGAGCAGTACTTC. It translates to CASSSSGTNSYEQYF.

This chain joins TRBV6-2 or TRBV6-3 and TRBJ2-1, with D possibly matching TRBD2 (5 bases). Germline assignment: CDR1 MNHEY and CDR2 SVGEGT. The ends were cut back, 10 bases at V and 0 bases at J, with 16 bases in the middle. The CDR3 has 15 amino acids. The DNA of the CDR3 is TGTGCCACCAAGATACTAGGCAGCTCCTACAATGAGCAGTTCTTC. As protein: CATKILGSSYNEQFF.